One and the same sample provided the 18 T cell receptor beta chains below, sequenced in a study of blood T cells in healthy people across ages. PCR was performed a second time for about 6 to 11 cycles using a sample-barcoded 5' primer and a J-beta primer mix. TCRdb re-called the 5' RACE reads with MiXCR, one entry per CDR3 protein. The sample lists about 570,000 distinct CDR3 sequences; 27% were seen once. The sequencing sample was made of blood. These receptors came from a woman in her 70s in good health.

This clonotype was detected a few times. The chain joins TRBV6-2 or TRBV6-3 to TRBJ2-1; D gene unclear. V lost 4 bases and J lost 12, with 13 bases in between. The CDR3 has 12 residues. CDR1 is MNHEY, CDR2 SVGEGT, per germline. Here the CDR3 DNA reads TGTGCCAGCAGTTCCCAGCACGTTCGGCAGTTCTTC. It translates to CASSSQHVRQFF.

V and J are TRBV29-1 and TRBJ2-5, with D perhaps matching TRBD1 or TRBD2 (5 bases each). The end of the DNA fits TRBJ2-7 better, so the J call may be wrong. The CDR3 has 14 residues. Germline V gene lookup returns CDR1 SQVTM and CDR2 ANQGSEA. The CDR3: CSVTWGTSSYEQYF. Here the CDR3 DNA reads TGCAGCGTTACTTGGGGGACGAGCTCCTACGAGCAGTACTTC.

The rearrangement links TRBV24-1 to TRBJ2-1, with D hard to call. Germline V gene sequence: CDR1 KGHDR, CDR2 SFDVKD. Trimming stripped 7 bases from V and 6 bases from J, with 9 bases between. The CDR3 spans 12 residues. CDR3 residues: CATSSYSNEQFF. The DNA of the CDR3 is TGTGCCACCAGCTCTTACTCCAATGAGCAGTTCTTC.

This chain links TRBV19 with TRBJ1-2; D remains unclear. The CDR3 consists of 12 residues. Germline V gene data show CDR1 as LNHDA and CDR2 as SQIVND (reference sequence). Trimming took off 6 bases at V and 4 bases at J, with 9 bases between the two ends. The DNA of the CDR3 is TGTGCCAGTAGGCCAAGGTTCTATGGCTACACCTTC. Residues: CASRPRFYGYTF. The entire variable domain, with the rest obtained from reference TRBV19 and TRBJ1-2, is as follows: DGGITQSPKYLFRKEGQNVTLSCEQNLNHDAMYWYRQDPGQGLRLIYYSQIVNDFQKGDIAEGYSVSREKKESFPLTVTSAQKNPTAFYLCASRPRFYGYTFGSGTRLTVV.

This clonotype was seen a few times. The genes are TRBV9 and TRBJ2-1; tentatively, D is TRBD2 (5 bases). Trimming took 4 bases from V and 4 from J, leaving 12 bases between them. This CDR3 is 14 amino acids long. Looked up from germline, CDR1 is SGDLS and CDR2 is YYNGEE. CDR3 DNA sequence: TGTGCCAGCAGCCCCCCGCGCGGGTACAATGAGCAGTTCTTC. Amino acids: CASSPPRGYNEQFF.

This clonotype was recorded a few times. The V call is TRBV11-2, the J call TRBJ2-3, with D unresolved. V lost 5 bases, J lost 3 bases, and 15 bases lay in between. This CDR3 spans 15 amino acids. The V gene's germline CDR1 is SGHAT and CDR2 FQNNGV. The chain's CDR3 is CASSLLERGTDTQYF. The DNA of the CDR3 is TGTGCCAGCAGCCTCCTTGAGCGTGGTACAGATACGCAGTATTTT.

V is TRBV29-1 and J is TRBJ2-5; 7 bases line up with TRBD1. The CDR3 is made up of 15 amino acids. Trimming cost V 6 bases and J 1 base; bases outside gene matches: 11. Germline V gene sequence: CDR1 SQVTM, CDR2 ANQGSEA. In nucleotides, the CDR3 is TGCAGCGTCGCCGACCTTGGGACAGCCCAAGAGACCCAGTACTTC. Translation gives CSVADLGTAQETQYF.

The chain carries TRBV7-2 and TRBJ1-2; 8 bases map to TRBD1. Germline loops: CDR1 SGHTA, CDR2 FQGNSA. This CDR3 comprises 12 residues. V lost 5 bases and J lost 8; bases outside the gene matches: 4. In DNA, the CDR3 is TGTGCCAGCAGCACGACAGGGGTCGGCTACACCTTC. It translates to CASSTTGVGYTF.

This clonotype has a handful of counts. This chain uses TRBV20-1 with TRBJ2-7, with D perhaps matching TRBD1 (6 bases). Germline V CDR1 and CDR2: DFQATT, SNEGSKA (reference sequence). Trimming took 6 bases from V and 0 from J, leaving 18 bases between them. CDR3 length equals 15 residues. The CDR3 DNA reads as TGCAGTGCGATAGCGAAGGACAGACTCTCCTACGAGCAGTACTTC. It yields the protein CSAIAKDRLSYEQYF.

The chain links TRBV15 to TRBJ2-5; 7 bases are a match to TRBD2. This CDR3 is 15 amino acids long. CDR1 is LNHNV, CDR2 YYDKDF, per germline (reference sequence). V trimming: 3 bases; J trimming: 2 bases; junction bases outside the gene matches: 6. The CDR3 DNA reads as TGTGCCACCAGCAGGGGAGGGACTCAACAAGAGACCCAGTACTTC. Residues: CATSRGGTQQETQYF.

This chain links TRBV6-2 or TRBV6-3 with TRBJ1-1; the D gene is possibly TRBD1 (6 bases). Germline V lookup: CDR1 MNHEY, CDR2 SVGEGT. The CDR3 has 14 residues. V shed 6 bases and J shed 1 base, with 12 bases lying between them. The CDR3: CASSRTDKNTEAFF. As DNA, the CDR3 is TGTGCCAGCAGCCGGACAGATAAGAACACTGAAGCTTTCTTT.

This chain uses TRBV5-1 with TRBJ2-5; 8 bases fit TRBD1. Germline values: CDR1 SGHRS, CDR2 YFSETQ. The CDR3 sequence is 17 residues long. Trimming took 3 bases from V and 1 from J; bases not matched to a gene: 11. As DNA, the CDR3 is TGCGCCAGCAGCTCTGTCCCGGGACAGGTAATCCAAGAGACCCAGTACTTC. It codes for CASSSVPGQVIQETQYF. The full variable domain, its missing parts supplied by reference TRBV5-1 and TRBJ2-5, is KAGVTQTPRYLIKTRGQQVTLSCSPISGHRSVSWYQQTPGQGLQFLFEYFSETQRNKGNFPGRFSGRQFSNSRSEMNVSTLELGDSALYLCASSSVPGQVIQETQYFGPGTRLLVL.

Details on this clonotype: An end of the junction does not agree with germline; a read error may underlie this. The V call is TRBV6-2 or TRBV6-3, the J call TRBJ1-4; no clear D gene. The CDR3 has 16 residues. Germline-derived CDR1 and CDR2 are MNHEY and SVGEGT. The CDR3 DNA follows: TGTGCCAGCTCGATACGACCAATTGCAACTAATGAAAAACTGTCTTTT. Protein product: CASSIRPIATNEKLSF.

Of note for this clonotype: This is likely a read error, given that the CDR3 carries no conserved phenylalanine or tryptophan at its end. The chain is built from TRBV4-1 and TRBJ1-1; 7 positions agree with TRBD1. Trimming cost V 5 bases and J 7 bases; bases outside gene matches: 4. From germline, CDR1 is MGHRA and CDR2 YSYEKL. The CDR3 spans 12 residues. The CDR3, as DNA: TGCGCCAGCAGCTTCCGGGACAGTGAAGCTTTCTCT. This translates into CASSFRDSEAFS.

The chain combines TRBV5-1 with TRBJ2-2, with TRBD1 matching over 8 bases. Looked up from germline, CDR1 is SGHRS and CDR2 is YFSETQ. This CDR3 contains 14 residues. V shed 1 base, J shed 5 bases, and the junction held 1 base outside the gene matches. CDR3 in DNA: TGCGCCAGCAGCTTGACAGGGGGAACCGGGGAGCTGTTTTTT. Protein product: CASSLTGGTGELFF.

The J gene is TRBJ1-1, the V gene TRBV7-2, with D uncertain. The CDR3 spans 13 residues. In germline, CDR1 is SGHTA, CDR2 FQGNSA. V was cut by 3 bases and J by 10 bases, with 15 bases left in between. The CDR3 region is CASSFLGLPPAFF. CDR3 nucleotide sequence: TGTGCCAGCAGCTTTTTAGGCTTACCGCCAGCTTTCTTT.

This chain joins TRBV2 and TRBJ2-3; D remains ambiguous. The CDR3 totals 14 residues. V lost 3 bases, J lost 6 bases, and 13 bases lay in between. Germline loops: CDR1 SNHLY, CDR2 FYNNEI. The CDR3 sequence is CASSEFLSADTQYF. CDR3 sequence (DNA): TGTGCCAGCAGTGAGTTTTTAAGTGCCGATACGCAGTATTTT.

For the CDR3, the DNA is TGTGCCAGCTCACATAGACTCTCTGGCTACGAGCAGTACTTC. It translates to CASSHRLSGYEQYF. The V call is TRBV18, the J call TRBJ2-7; D call uncertain. This CDR3 has 14 residues. The V end lost 4 bases, the J end lost 3 bases, and 13 bases lay between the germline ends. In germline, CDR1 is KGHSH, CDR2 LQKENI. Full variable domain (remainder filled in from reference TRBV18 and TRBJ2-7): NAGVMQNPRHLVRRRGQEARLRCSPMKGHSHVYWYRQLPEEGLKFMVYLQKENIIDESGMPKERFSAEFPKEGPSILRIQQVVRGDSAAYFCASSHRLSGYEQYFGPGTRLTVT.